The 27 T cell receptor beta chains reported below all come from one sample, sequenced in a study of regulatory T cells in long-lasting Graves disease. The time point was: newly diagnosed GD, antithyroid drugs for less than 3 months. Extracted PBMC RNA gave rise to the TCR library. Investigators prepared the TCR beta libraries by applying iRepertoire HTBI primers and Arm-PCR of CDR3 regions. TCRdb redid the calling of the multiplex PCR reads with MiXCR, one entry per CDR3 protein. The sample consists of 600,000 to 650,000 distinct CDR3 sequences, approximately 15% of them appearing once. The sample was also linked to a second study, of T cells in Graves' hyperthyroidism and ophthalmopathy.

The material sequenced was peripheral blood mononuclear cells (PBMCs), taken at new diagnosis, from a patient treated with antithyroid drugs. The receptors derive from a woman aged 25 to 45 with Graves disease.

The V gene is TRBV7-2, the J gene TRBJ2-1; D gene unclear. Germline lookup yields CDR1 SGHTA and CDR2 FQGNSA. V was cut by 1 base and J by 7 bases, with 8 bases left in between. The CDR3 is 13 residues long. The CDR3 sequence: CASSLVLANEQFF. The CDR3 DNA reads TGTGCCAGCAGCTTAGTTTTAGCAAATGAGCAGTTCTTC.

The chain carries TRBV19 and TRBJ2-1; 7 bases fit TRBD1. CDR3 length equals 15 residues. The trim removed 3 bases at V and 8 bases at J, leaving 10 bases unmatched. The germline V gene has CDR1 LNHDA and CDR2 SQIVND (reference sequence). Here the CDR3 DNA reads TGTGCCAGTAGTATTGGTGACAGGGAGTTGGATGAGCAGTTCTTC. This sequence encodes CASSIGDRELDEQFF. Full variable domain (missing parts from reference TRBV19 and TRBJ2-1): DGGITQSPKYLFRKEGQNVTLSCEQNLNHDAMYWYRQDPGQGLRLIYYSQIVNDFQKGDIAEGYSVSREKKESFPLTVTSAQKNPTAFYLCASSIGDRELDEQFFGPGTRLTVL.

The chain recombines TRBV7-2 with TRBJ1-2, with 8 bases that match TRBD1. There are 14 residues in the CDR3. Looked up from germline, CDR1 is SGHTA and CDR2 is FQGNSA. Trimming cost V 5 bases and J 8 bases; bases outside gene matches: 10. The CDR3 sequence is CASSLQQGARGYTF. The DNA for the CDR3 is TGTGCCAGCAGCCTTCAGCAGGGGGCAAGAGGCTACACCTTC.

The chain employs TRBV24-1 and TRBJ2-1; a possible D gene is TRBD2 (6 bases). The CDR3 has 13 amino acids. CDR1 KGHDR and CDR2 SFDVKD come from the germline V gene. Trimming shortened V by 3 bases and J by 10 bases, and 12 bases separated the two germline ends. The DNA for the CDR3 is TGTGCCACCAGTGATCCCCCGGGGGAAGAGCAGTTCTTC. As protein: CATSDPPGEEQFF.

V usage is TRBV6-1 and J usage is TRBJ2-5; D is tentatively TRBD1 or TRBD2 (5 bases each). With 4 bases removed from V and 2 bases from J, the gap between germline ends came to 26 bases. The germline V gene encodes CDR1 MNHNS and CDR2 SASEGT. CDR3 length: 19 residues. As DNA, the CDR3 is TGTGCCAGCAGTGCCACGGGACCACTTACCCTTGGCCGTCAAGAGACCCAGTACTTC. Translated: CASSATGPLTLGRQETQYF.

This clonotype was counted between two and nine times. The CDR3 region has the DNA TGTGCCAGCAGTCAAATACGTGGGTCAGATACGCAGTATTTT. Translated: CASSQIRGSDTQYF. The chain links TRBV6-1 to TRBJ2-3; no clear D. V shed 5 bases and J shed 4 bases, with 13 bases lying between them. This CDR3 has 14 residues. The germline gives CDR1 MNHNS, CDR2 SASEGT.

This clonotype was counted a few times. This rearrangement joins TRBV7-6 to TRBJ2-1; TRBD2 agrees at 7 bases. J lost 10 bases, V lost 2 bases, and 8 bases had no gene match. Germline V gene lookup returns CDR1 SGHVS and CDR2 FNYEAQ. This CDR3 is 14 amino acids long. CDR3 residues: CASSLRTGGPEQFF. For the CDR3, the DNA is TGTGCCAGCAGCTTACGGACGGGAGGCCCAGAGCAGTTCTTC.

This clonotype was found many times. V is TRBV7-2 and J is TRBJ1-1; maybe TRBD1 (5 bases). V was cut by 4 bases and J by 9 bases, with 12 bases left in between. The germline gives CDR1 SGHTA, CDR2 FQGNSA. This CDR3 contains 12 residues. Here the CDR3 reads CASSSDTIQAFF. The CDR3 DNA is TGTGCCAGCAGCTCGGACACGATACAAGCTTTCTTT.

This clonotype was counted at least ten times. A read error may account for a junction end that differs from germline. The CDR3 sequence: CATRFGVRPHF. Here the CDR3 DNA reads TGTGCCACCAGGTTCGGGGTTCGGCCGCACTTC. The chain links TRBV6-1 to TRBJ2-7; D possibly corresponds to TRBD2 (5 bases). Germline lookup yields CDR1 MNHNS and CDR2 SASEGT. This CDR3 has 11 amino acids.

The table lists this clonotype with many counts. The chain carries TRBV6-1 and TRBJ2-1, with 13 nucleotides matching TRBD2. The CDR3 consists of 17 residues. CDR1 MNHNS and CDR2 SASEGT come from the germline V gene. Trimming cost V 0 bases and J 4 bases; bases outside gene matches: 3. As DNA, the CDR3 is TGTGCCAGCAGTGAAGCGTCGGGACTAGCGGGATACAATGAGCAGTTCTTC. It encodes CASSEASGLAGYNEQFF.

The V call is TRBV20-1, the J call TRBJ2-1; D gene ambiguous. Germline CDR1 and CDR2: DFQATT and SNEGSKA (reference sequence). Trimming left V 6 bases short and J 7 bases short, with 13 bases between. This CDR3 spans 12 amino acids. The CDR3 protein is CSAKYLDNEQFF. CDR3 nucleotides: TGCAGTGCCAAGTATCTAGATAATGAGCAGTTCTTC.

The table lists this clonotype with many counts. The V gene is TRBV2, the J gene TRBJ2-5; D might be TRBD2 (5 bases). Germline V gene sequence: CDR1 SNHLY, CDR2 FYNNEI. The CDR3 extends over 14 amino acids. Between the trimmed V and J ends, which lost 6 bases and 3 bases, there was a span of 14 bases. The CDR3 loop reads CASRPGLTKETQYF. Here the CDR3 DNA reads TGTGCCAGCAGACCCGGACTTACCAAAGAGACCCAGTACTTC.

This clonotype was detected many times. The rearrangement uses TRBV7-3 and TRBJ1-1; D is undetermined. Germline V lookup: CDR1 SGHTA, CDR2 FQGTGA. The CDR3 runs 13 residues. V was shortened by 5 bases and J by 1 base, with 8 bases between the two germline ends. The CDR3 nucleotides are TGTGCCAGCAGCCCACTACCGAACACTGAAGCTTTCTTT. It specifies CASSPLPNTEAFF.

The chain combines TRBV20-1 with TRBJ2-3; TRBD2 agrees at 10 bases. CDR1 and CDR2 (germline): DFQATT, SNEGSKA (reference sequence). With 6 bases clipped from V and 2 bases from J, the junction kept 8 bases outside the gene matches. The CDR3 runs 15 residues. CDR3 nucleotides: TGCAGTGCGCCGACCGGGACTAGCGCCACAGATACGCAGTATTTT. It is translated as CSAPTGTSATDTQYF.

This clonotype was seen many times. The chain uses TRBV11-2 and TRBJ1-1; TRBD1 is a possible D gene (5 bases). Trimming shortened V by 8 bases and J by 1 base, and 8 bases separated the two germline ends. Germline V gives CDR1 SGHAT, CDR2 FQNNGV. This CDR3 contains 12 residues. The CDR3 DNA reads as TGTGCCAGCCGACAGAGGAACACTGAAGCTTTCTTT. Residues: CASRQRNTEAFF.

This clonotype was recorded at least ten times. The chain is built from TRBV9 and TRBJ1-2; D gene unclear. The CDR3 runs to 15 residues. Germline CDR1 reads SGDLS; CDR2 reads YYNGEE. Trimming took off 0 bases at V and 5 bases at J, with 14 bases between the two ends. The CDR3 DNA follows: TGTGCCAGCAGCGTAGAGACAACCCCATTTTATGGCTACACCTTC. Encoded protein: CASSVETTPFYGYTF.

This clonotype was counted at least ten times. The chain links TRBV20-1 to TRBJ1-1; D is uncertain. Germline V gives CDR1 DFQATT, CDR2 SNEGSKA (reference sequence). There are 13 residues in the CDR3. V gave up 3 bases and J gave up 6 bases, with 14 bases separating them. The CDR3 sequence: CSASGQRPSEAFF. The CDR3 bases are TGCAGTGCTAGTGGGCAGCGGCCTTCTGAAGCTTTCTTT.

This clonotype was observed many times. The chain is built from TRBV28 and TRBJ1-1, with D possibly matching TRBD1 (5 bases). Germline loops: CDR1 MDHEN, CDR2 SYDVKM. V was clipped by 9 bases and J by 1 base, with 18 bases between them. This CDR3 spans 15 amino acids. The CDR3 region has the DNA TGTGCCAGTCAGGGATCCGGACCGTCGAACACTGAAGCTTTCTTT. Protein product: CASQGSGPSNTEAFF. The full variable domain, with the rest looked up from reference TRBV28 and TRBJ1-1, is DVKVTQSSRYLVKRTGEKVFLECVQDMDHENMFWYRQDPGLGLRLIYFSYDVKMKEKGDIPEGYSVSREKKERFSLILESASTNQTSMYLCASQGSGPSNTEAFFGQGTRLTVV.

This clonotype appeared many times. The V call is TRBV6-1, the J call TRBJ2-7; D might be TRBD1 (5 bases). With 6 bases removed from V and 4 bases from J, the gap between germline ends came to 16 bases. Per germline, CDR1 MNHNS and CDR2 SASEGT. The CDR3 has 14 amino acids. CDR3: CASRQPTEGYEQYF. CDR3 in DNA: TGTGCCAGCAGACAACCGACAGAAGGGTACGAGCAGTACTTC.

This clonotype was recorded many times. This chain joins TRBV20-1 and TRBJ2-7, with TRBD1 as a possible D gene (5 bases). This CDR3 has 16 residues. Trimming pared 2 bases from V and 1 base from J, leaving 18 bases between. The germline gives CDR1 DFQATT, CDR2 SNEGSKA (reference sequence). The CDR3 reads CSARPYRTGASYEQYF. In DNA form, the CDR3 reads TGCAGTGCTAGACCCTATCGCACAGGAGCGTCCTACGAGCAGTACTTC.

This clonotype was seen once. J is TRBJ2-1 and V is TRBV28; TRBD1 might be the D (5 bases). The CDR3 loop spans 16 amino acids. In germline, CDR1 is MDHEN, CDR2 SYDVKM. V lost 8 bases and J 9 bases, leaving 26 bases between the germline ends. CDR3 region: CASSLITGSQGGEQFF. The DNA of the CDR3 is TGTGCCAGCTCACTGATCACCGGATCCCAGGGCGGTGAGCAGTTCTTC.

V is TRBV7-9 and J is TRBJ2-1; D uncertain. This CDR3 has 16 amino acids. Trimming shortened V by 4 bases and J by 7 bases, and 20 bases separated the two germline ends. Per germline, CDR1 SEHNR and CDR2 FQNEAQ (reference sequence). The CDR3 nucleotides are TGTGCCAGCAGCTCTGACGGTCCAGAATTACTAAATGAGCAGTTCTTC. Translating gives CASSSDGPELLNEQFF.

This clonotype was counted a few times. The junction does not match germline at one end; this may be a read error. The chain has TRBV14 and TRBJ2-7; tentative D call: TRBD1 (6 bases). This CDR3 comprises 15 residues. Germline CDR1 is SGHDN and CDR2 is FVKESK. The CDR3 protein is CASSQGHRDSSEQYF. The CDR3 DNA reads TGTGCCAGCAGCCAAGGACACAGGGATTCCTCCGAGCAGTACTTC.

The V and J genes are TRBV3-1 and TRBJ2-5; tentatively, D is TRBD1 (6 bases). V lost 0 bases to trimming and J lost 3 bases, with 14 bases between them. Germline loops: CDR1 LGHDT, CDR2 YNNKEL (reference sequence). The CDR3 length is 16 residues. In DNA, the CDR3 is TGTGCCAGCAGCCAAGATGGGTGGGGGCGGAAAGAGACCCAGTACTTC. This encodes CASSQDGWGRKETQYF.

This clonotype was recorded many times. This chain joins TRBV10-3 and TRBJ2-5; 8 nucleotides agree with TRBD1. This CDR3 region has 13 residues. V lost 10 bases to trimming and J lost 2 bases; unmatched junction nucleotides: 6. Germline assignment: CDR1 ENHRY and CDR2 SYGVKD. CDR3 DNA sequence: TGTGCCACCTGGACAGGGCAACAAGAGACCCAGTACTTC. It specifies CATWTGQQETQYF.

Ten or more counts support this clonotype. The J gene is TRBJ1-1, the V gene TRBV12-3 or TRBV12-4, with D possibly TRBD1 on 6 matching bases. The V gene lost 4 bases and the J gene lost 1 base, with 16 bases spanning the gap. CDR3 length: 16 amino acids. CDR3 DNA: TGTGCCAGCAGTTCTCCCATCAGGGGCCGGAACACTGAAGCTTTCTTT. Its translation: CASSSPIRGRNTEAFF.

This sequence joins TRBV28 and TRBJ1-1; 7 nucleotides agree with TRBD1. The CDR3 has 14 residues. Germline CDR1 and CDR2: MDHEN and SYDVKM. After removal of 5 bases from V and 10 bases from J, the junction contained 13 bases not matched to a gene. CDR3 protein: CASSTPTGYLRAFF. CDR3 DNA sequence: TGTGCCAGCAGTACCCCGACAGGGTACTTGAGAGCTTTCTTT.